Presented here are 2 T cell receptor beta chains from one specimen sequenced in a study of blood T cells in healthy people across ages. PCR was performed a second time for about 7 to 12 cycles using a sample-barcoded 5' primer and a J-beta primer mix. Each CDR3 protein gets one entry after TCRdb re-called the 5' RACE reads with MiXCR. This table holds some 320,000 distinct CDR3 sequences, around 30% found once. The material sequenced was blood. All receptors come from a woman aged 70-85 years in good health.

This clonotype occurred a few times. The chain employs TRBV5-6 and TRBJ2-2; TRBD2 matches 14 bases. With 0 bases clipped from V and 5 bases from J, the junction kept 18 bases outside the gene matches. Germline V gene data show CDR1 as SGHDT and CDR2 as YYEEEE. CDR3 length: 22 amino acids. This chain's CDR3 is CASSLAWGTSGRRMRETGELFF. The CDR3 DNA sequence: TGTGCCAGCAGCTTGGCCTGGGGGACTAGCGGGAGAAGGATGAGAGAGACCGGGGAGCTGTTTTTT.

This chain connects TRBV6-5 to TRBJ2-6; TRBD1 aligns across 7 bases. V was pared by 4 bases and J by 0 bases, with 9 bases of the junction left unmatched. The CDR3 spans 18 residues. Germline CDR1 and CDR2: MNHEY and SVGAGI. In DNA form, the CDR3 reads TGTGCCAGCAGTTCCGGGACAGCCCTTACCTCTGGGGCCAACGTCCTGACTTTC. Protein sequence: CASSSGTALTSGANVLTF.